One sample yielded the 20 T cell receptor beta chains listed below, sequenced in a study of blood T cell repertoires in COVID-19. Profiling relied on immunoSEQ multiplex PCR, and the TCRdb table lists in-frame clones only, not all of them. The table shows approximately 40,000 clones, with 70% to 90% occurring only once. Sequencing was performed on peripheral blood. The receptor set was obtained from a human donor in a cohort sampled during active COVID-19.

The chain employs TRBV5-1 and TRBJ2-5; TRBD2 agrees at 10 bases. This CDR3 has 16 residues. Trimming cost V 5 bases and J 4 bases; bases outside gene matches: 11. Germline loops: CDR1 SGHRS, CDR2 YFSETQ. CDR3 nucleotide sequence: TGCGCCAGCAGGTCCGGACTAGCGGTTTTTTTAGAGACCCAGTACTTC. Encoded protein: CASRSGLAVFLETQYF.

The chain couples TRBV5-1 to TRBJ1-5; D is ambiguous. The CDR3 spans 15 residues. The V end was cut by 0 bases, the J end by 3 bases, with 10 bases between. In germline, CDR1 is SGHRS, CDR2 YFSETQ. The CDR3 protein is CASSLGDRDNQPQHF. For the CDR3, the DNA is TGCGCCAGCAGCTTGGGGGATCGGGACAATCAGCCCCAGCATTTT.

This chain connects TRBV27 to TRBJ2-1; weak D call: TRBD2 (6 bases). V was pared by 6 bases and J by 0 bases, with 15 bases between. The germline CDR1 and CDR2 sequences are MNHEY and SMNVEV (reference sequence). The CDR3 is 16 residues long. The CDR3 loop reads CASRTGLLSSYNEQFF. The CDR3 nucleotides are TGTGCCAGCAGGACGGGACTCTTGAGCTCCTACAATGAGCAGTTCTTC.

The chain carries TRBV3-1 (or the pseudogene TRBV3-2) and TRBJ2-7, with D unclear. The CDR3 totals 15 residues. CDR1 and CDR2 from the germline V gene are LGHDT and YNNKEL (reference sequence). V was clipped by 1 base and J by 0 bases, with 10 bases between them. CDR3 region: CASSQGGLSSYEQYF. CDR3 nucleotide sequence: TGTGCCAGCAGCCAAGGTGGCTTAAGCTCCTACGAGCAGTACTTC.

This clone has just a few counts. The junction does not match germline at one end; this may be a read error. V is TRBV30 and J is TRBJ2-7, with 7 bases fitting TRBD2. Germline CDR1 reads GTSNPN; CDR2 reads SVGIG (reference sequence). The CDR3 runs 13 residues. The CDR3 is CAWSVLPGRERYF. For the CDR3, the DNA is TGTGCCTGGAGTGTACTTCCGGGGCGGGAGCGGTACTTC. Full variable domain (missing parts from reference TRBV30 and TRBJ2-7): SQTIHQWPATLVQPVGSPLSLECTVEGTSNPNLYWYRQAAGRGLQLLFYSVGIGQISSEVPQNLSASRPQDRQFILSSKKLLLSDSGFYLCAWSVLPGRERYFGPGTRLTVT.

This chain joins TRBV5-1 and TRBJ1-1, with a tentative D call TRBD1 (6 bases). The CDR3 totals 15 residues. CDR1 is SGHRS, CDR2 YFSETQ, per germline. Trimming stripped 4 bases from V and 1 base from J, with 14 bases between. CDR3 in amino acids: CASSPQGRANTEAFF. CDR3 sequence (DNA): TGCGCCAGCAGCCCGCAGGGGAGGGCGAACACTGAAGCTTTCTTT.

The chain combines TRBV29-1 with TRBJ2-7; TRBD1 aligns across 9 bases. V lost 1 base to trimming and J lost 3 bases; unmatched junction nucleotides: 7. Germline V lookup: CDR1 SQVTM, CDR2 ANQGSEA. The CDR3 consists of 15 residues. CDR3 nucleotides: TGCAGCGTTGAAGGCCCGGGACAGGGATTCTACGAGCAGTACTTC. As protein: CSVEGPGQGFYEQYF.

The chain combines TRBV12-3 or TRBV12-4 with TRBJ1-1; tentatively, D is TRBD1 (6 bases). The CDR3 extends over 13 amino acids. Trimming removed 5 bases from V and 0 bases from J, with 7 bases in between. The CDR3 bases are TGTGCCAGCAGTCGGACAGTGAACACTGAAGCTTTCTTT. It encodes CASSRTVNTEAFF.

CDR3 nucleotide sequence: TGCGCCAGCAGCCAAGCCGGGGACTTGAACACTGAAGCTTTCTTT. Amino acids: CASSQAGDLNTEAFF. This chain links TRBV4-1 with TRBJ1-1; D perhaps matches TRBD1 (5 bases). There are 15 residues in the CDR3. Trimming took off 1 base at V and 0 bases at J, with 9 bases between the two ends. From germline, CDR1 is MGHRA and CDR2 YSYEKL.

J is TRBJ2-7 and V is TRBV6-5; TRBD1 aligns across 8 bases. The germline V gene encodes CDR1 MNHEY and CDR2 SVGAGI. The CDR3 covers 15 residues. V lost 5 bases to trimming and J lost 0 bases; unmatched junction nucleotides: 6. The CDR3 DNA sequence: TGTGCCAGCAGTCCGGGACAGGCGAGCTCCTACGAGCAGTACTTC. It codes for CASSPGQASSYEQYF.

The V call is TRBV27, the J call TRBJ2-3, with D possibly being TRBD1 (5 bases). Germline V gene lookup returns CDR1 MNHEY and CDR2 SMNVEV (reference sequence). This CDR3 comprises 15 residues. Between the trimmed V and J ends, which lost 5 bases and 3 bases, there was a span of 15 bases. The DNA of the CDR3 is TGTGCCAGCAGTCCTAAATGGGCAGGGACAGATACGCAGTATTTT. Its protein product is CASSPKWAGTDTQYF.

CDR3 amino acids: CASIPSGRGDEAFF. CDR3 nucleotides: TGTGCCAGTATACCCTCTGGACGGGGGGATGAAGCTTTCTTT. The rearrangement joins TRBV19 to TRBJ1-1; the D gene is possibly TRBD1 (5 bases). The CDR3 sequence is 14 residues long. Per the germline V gene, CDR1 is LNHDA and CDR2 is SQIVND (reference sequence). Trimming took off 7 bases at V and 7 bases at J, with 19 bases between the two ends.

The chain links TRBV6-6 to TRBJ1-6; 7 bases line up with TRBD1. J was trimmed by 9 bases and V by 6 bases; bases with no gene match: 11. The CDR3 runs 15 residues. Germline CDR1 MNHNY, CDR2 SVGAGI (reference sequence). The CDR3 DNA reads TGTGCCAGCAGGATCGAAGGACAGGCCCCTTCACCCCTCCACTTT. Residues: CASRIEGQAPSPLHF.

The chain carries TRBV19 and TRBJ2-7; a weak D match, TRBD2 (6 bases). CDR1 and CDR2 (germline): LNHDA, SQIVND (reference sequence). V lost 0 bases and J 12 bases, leaving 15 bases between the germline ends. The CDR3 length is 13 residues. The CDR3: CASSIDGEEKRYF. The DNA for the CDR3 is TGTGCCAGTAGTATAGATGGGGAGGAGAAGCGGTACTTC.

The rearrangement links TRBV20-1 to TRBJ2-1; tentative D call: TRBD2 (5 bases). The CDR3 is made up of 11 amino acids. CDR1 DFQATT and CDR2 SNEGSKA come from the germline V gene (reference sequence). Trimming took 5 bases from V and 7 from J, leaving 9 bases between them. The CDR3 spells CSAPRGNEQFF. Here the CDR3 DNA reads TGCAGTGCTCCTCGAGGGAATGAGCAGTTCTTC.

The chain couples TRBV7-2 to TRBJ1-2, with TRBD1 matching 7 bases. Germline CDR1 and CDR2: SGHTA and FQGNSA. After removal of 1 base from V and 1 base from J, the junction contained 12 bases not matched to a gene. The CDR3 is 18 residues long. The chain's CDR3 is CASSLDVRGQWNNYGYTF. The CDR3 bases are TGTGCCAGCAGCTTAGATGTAAGGGGACAGTGGAATAACTATGGCTACACCTTC.

The chain uses TRBV20-1 and TRBJ2-5; 9 bases align to TRBD1. Germline CDR1 is DFQATT and CDR2 is SNEGSKA (reference sequence). V was pared by 6 bases and J by 7 bases, with 3 bases of the junction left unmatched. This CDR3 is built from 11 residues. The CDR3 loop is CSADRGVTQYF. CDR3 bases: TGCAGTGCGGACAGGGGAGTGACCCAGTACTTC.

This sequence joins TRBV12-5 and TRBJ2-1, with D perhaps matching TRBD2 (7 bases). CDR3 length equals 17 residues. Trimming took 2 bases from V and 2 from J, leaving 16 bases between them. The V gene's germline CDR1 is LGHNT and CDR2 FRNRAP. The CDR3 loop reads CASGLIVGGATYNEQFF. CDR3 bases: TGTGCTAGTGGTTTGATCGTGGGGGGGGCCACCTACAATGAGCAGTTCTTC.

The V call is TRBV12-3 or TRBV12-4, the J call TRBJ2-3; D is unresolved. The CDR3 is 11 residues long. The V gene lost 6 bases and the J gene lost 2 bases, with 3 bases spanning the gap. The CDR3 DNA reads as TGTGCCAGCAGCCTCACAGATACGCAGTATTTT. Its translation is CASSLTDTQYF.

This clone has only one observation. This chain uses TRBV30 with TRBJ1-4; D remains unclear. The CDR3 contains 12 residues. CDR1 is GTSNPN and CDR2 is SVGIG in the germline V gene (reference sequence). Trimming took 3 bases from V and 7 from J, leaving 9 bases between them. CDR3: CAWRSGPEKLFF. DNA of the CDR3: TGTGCCTGGAGGTCAGGTCCTGAAAAACTGTTTTTT.